These 6 T cell receptor beta chains were all obtained from the same sample, sequenced in a study of blood T cell repertoires in COVID-19. The protocol was immunoSEQ multiplex PCR, while the TCRdb copy is restricted to in-frame clones and leaves out a portion. Of about 82,000 clones in the sample, under 80% were seen once. The sample comprised peripheral blood. All receptors come from a man aged 55 to 70 with COVID-19, enrolled during active disease.

This clone appeared once. The chain is built from TRBV11-3 and TRBJ2-7; 7 bases agree with TRBD1. Per the germline V gene, CDR1 is SGHNT and CDR2 is YENEEA. The junction had 9 bases not matched to a gene; V was cut back by 5 bases and J by 5 bases. This CDR3 has 14 residues. The CDR3: CASSPSTGNHEQYF. The CDR3 DNA is TGTGCCAGCAGCCCTTCGACAGGGAACCACGAGCAGTACTTC.

The chain uses TRBV6-2 or TRBV6-3 and TRBJ2-4; 7 nucleotides agree with TRBD1. The germline CDR1 and CDR2 sequences are MNHEY and SVGEGT. CDR3 size: 16 residues. V was clipped by 5 bases and J by 8 bases; unmatched bases: 15. As DNA, the CDR3 is TGTGCCAGCAGTACCCCTGACAGGGCCCAGGTCGACATTCAGTACTTC. The encoded protein is CASSTPDRAQVDIQYF.

The chain couples TRBV6-5 to TRBJ2-4; maybe TRBD2 (5 bases). V shed 6 bases and J shed 14 bases, with 23 bases lying between them. Germline CDR1 reads MNHEY; CDR2 reads SVGAGI. The CDR3 consists of 14 residues. The CDR3 sequence: CASSYDDTGSDKYF. CDR3 DNA: TGTGCCAGCAGCTATGATGACACTGGGAGCGATAAGTACTTC.

The table lists this clone with a count of one. The V gene is TRBV7-2, the J gene TRBJ2-2; D possibly corresponds to TRBD2 (6 bases). The CDR3 length is 15 residues. The V gene's germline CDR1 is SGHTA and CDR2 FQGNSA. The V gene lost 4 bases and the J gene lost 4 bases, with 13 bases spanning the gap. The CDR3, as DNA: TGTGCCAGCAGCTACCGGAGGGTGGGCACCGGGGAGCTGTTTTTT. This codes for CASSYRRVGTGELFF. The variable domain in full, with the rest retrieved from reference TRBV7-2 and TRBJ2-2, is GAGVSQSPSNKVTEKGKDVELRCDPISGHTALYWYRQSLGQGLEFLIYFQGNSAPDKSGLPSDRFSAERTGGSVSTLTIQRTQQEDSAVYLCASSYRRVGTGELFFGEGSRLTVL.

A few counts support this clone. The chain joins TRBV5-1 to TRBJ2-3; weak D call: TRBD2 (6 bases). Germline V gene sequence: CDR1 SGHRS, CDR2 YFSETQ. The ends were cut back, 4 bases at V and 3 bases at J, with 9 bases in the middle. There are 13 residues in the CDR3. The CDR3, as DNA: TGCGCCAGCAGCGGCGGGACTACAGATACGCAGTATTTT. Its translation is CASSGGTTDTQYF.

Here the CDR3 reads CASRLTKSGNTIYF. Here the CDR3 DNA reads TGTGCCAGCAGACTCACCAAATCTGGAAACACCATATATTTT. The rearrangement joins TRBV28 to TRBJ1-3; no reliable D call. V was cut by 6 bases and J by 1 base, with 10 bases left in between. The CDR3 spans 14 residues. Germline CDR1 MDHEN, CDR2 SYDVKM.